This record looks at one T cell receptor beta chain sequence and its context. Its antigen is currently unknown. These data are taken from a study of early stage breast cancer tumors. General observations from the study: Bulk DNA sequencing of unsorted cells missed chain pairing and markers. Tumor and normal breast were distinguished via blood comparison in about 85% of the 16 patients. Commonly generated sequences made up most enriched TCRB sequences shared between patients.

The CDR3 runs to 14 residues. The V and J ends lost 0 bases and 2 bases respectively, with 9 bases between them. In germline, CDR1 is SGHRS, CDR2 YFSETQ. Only in-frame clones appear in the TCRdb table, and some are missing; sequencing was by immunoSEQ multiplex PCR. The sample lists around 51,000 clones, around 80% occurring once. Sequencing was done on a sample of blood. The rearrangement links TRBV5-1 to TRBJ2-7, with D uncertain. The origin of this receptor is a person aged 35-55 years with breast cancer. CDR3 amino acids: CASSLAGGAYEQYF. CDR3 sequence (DNA): TGCGCCAGCAGCTTGGCCGGTGGGGCCTACGAGCAGTACTTC. The full variable domain, rest sourced from reference TRBV5-1 and TRBJ2-7, is KAGVTQTPRYLIKTRGQQVTLSCSPISGHRSVSWYQQTPGQGLQFLFEYFSETQRNKGNFPGRFSGRQFSNSRSEMNVSTLELGDSALYLCASSLAGGAYEQYFGPGTRLTVT.